Shown below are 2 T cell receptor beta chains from a single sample sequenced in a study of blood T cell repertoires in COVID-19. Sequencing was performed with immunoSEQ multiplex PCR; in TCRdb, only in-frame clones are kept and a portion is missing. The sample lists tens of thousands of clones, 80% to 90% seen once, with about 18% in the top ten. Source material: peripheral blood. Every receptor here comes from a woman between 55 and 75 years old with COVID-19, enrolled during active disease.

The rearrangement uses TRBV10-3 and TRBJ2-2, with 8 bases that match TRBD2. CDR1 ENHRY and CDR2 SYGVKD come from the germline V gene. The CDR3 runs 15 residues. J gave up 5 bases and V 6 bases, and 8 bases lay outside the gene matches. The DNA of the CDR3 is TGTGCCATCAGCTCCGGACTAGCAGTTACCGGGGAGCTGTTTTTT. Translated: CAISSGLAVTGELFF.

The chain joins TRBV20-1 to TRBJ1-1; no reliable D call. Germline CDR1 reads DFQATT; CDR2 reads SNEGSKA (reference sequence). This CDR3 is 11 amino acids long. The V gene lost 5 bases and the J gene lost 3 bases, with 7 bases spanning the gap. The chain's CDR3 is CSAYYYTEAFF. The CDR3 region has the DNA TGCAGTGCTTATTATTACACTGAAGCTTTCTTT.